Below are 6 T cell receptor beta chains sequenced from a single sample in a study of blood T cells in healthy people across ages. Alongside a J-beta primer mix, a sample-barcoded 5' primer served in a second PCR lasting about 6 to 11 cycles. TCRdb ran MiXCR on the 5' RACE reads and lists one entry per CDR3 protein. The table lists about 510,000 distinct CDR3 sequences, about 28% of them singletons, with approximately 3.6% in the top ten. These same records also appear under a second study, on T cells of mothers and their children.

Sequencing input: blood. All receptors come from a boy between 2 and 10 years old in good health.

The genes are TRBV5-1 and TRBJ2-7; D not resolved. Germline V gene data show CDR1 as SGHRS and CDR2 as YFSETQ. The CDR3 extends over 13 amino acids. Trimming cost V 4 bases and J 3 bases, with 11 bases left between them. DNA of the CDR3: TGCGCCAGCAGCCTAGGAGCCTTCTACGAGCAGTACTTC. This translates into CASSLGAFYEQYF. Supplemented by reference TRBV5-1 and TRBJ2-7, the full variable domain reads KAGVTQTPRYLIKTRGQQVTLSCSPISGHRSVSWYQQTPGQGLQFLFEYFSETQRNKGNFPGRFSGRQFSNSRSEMNVSTLELGDSALYLCASSLGAFYEQYFGPGTRLTVT.

This clonotype came up a few times. The chain is built from TRBV3-1 and TRBJ2-3, with unresolved D. Germline assignment: CDR1 LGHDT and CDR2 YNNKEL (reference sequence). Trimming removed 2 bases at V and 0 bases at J, with 9 bases between. This CDR3 region has 15 residues. The CDR3, as DNA: TGTGCCAGCAGCCAACCATTCTCTAGCACAGATACGCAGTATTTT. Protein sequence: CASSQPFSSTDTQYF.

Details on this clonotype: Likely a read error: the CDR3 ends without its conserved phenylalanine or tryptophan. The chain joins TRBV5-1 to TRBJ2-1; D call uncertain. Germline V lookup: CDR1 SGHRS, CDR2 YFSETQ. V lost 2 bases, J lost 3 bases, and 9 bases lay in between. The CDR3 has 14 amino acids. CDR3 sequence: CASSFSRVYNEQFL. Written as DNA, the CDR3 is TGCGCCAGCAGCTTTAGCCGGGTCTACAATGAGCAGTTCTTA.

This clonotype was detected a few times. This rearrangement joins TRBV29-1 to TRBJ2-2, with a possible D match to TRBD1 (5 bases). The CDR3 is 15 residues long. The germline V and J ends were trimmed by 5 bases and 0 bases, with 13 bases remaining between them. The germline CDR1 and CDR2 sequences are SQVTM and ANQGSEA. This chain's CDR3 is CSVSDRIANTGELFF. The CDR3 nucleotides read TGCAGCGTTTCCGACAGAATCGCGAACACCGGGGAGCTGTTTTTT.

The V gene is TRBV4-1, the J gene TRBJ1-2, with 7 bases lining up with TRBD1. Per the germline V gene, CDR1 is MGHRA and CDR2 is YSYEKL. The trim removed 3 bases at V and 8 bases at J, leaving 6 bases unmatched. The CDR3 is made up of 13 amino acids. DNA for the CDR3: TGCGCCAGCAGCCACGAGGGGGCCGGCGGCTACACCTTC. This codes for CASSHEGAGGYTF.

This clonotype showed up just a few times. The chain uses TRBV5-1 and TRBJ1-1; TRBD1 matches 12 bases. Germline V lookup: CDR1 SGHRS, CDR2 YFSETQ. The CDR3 extends over 18 amino acids. The ends lost 3 bases at V and 4 bases at J; junction bases unmatched: 13. CDR3 residues: CASSWTPGQGAWSTEAFF. In nucleotides, the CDR3 is TGCGCCAGCAGCTGGACGCCGGGACAGGGGGCGTGGAGCACTGAAGCTTTCTTT. Based on the CDR3 plus reference TRBV5-1 and TRBJ1-1, the full variable domain is KAGVTQTPRYLIKTRGQQVTLSCSPISGHRSVSWYQQTPGQGLQFLFEYFSETQRNKGNFPGRFSGRQFSNSRSEMNVSTLELGDSALYLCASSWTPGQGAWSTEAFFGQGTRLTVV.